These T cell receptor beta chains were read from a single sample in a study of T cells after posttransplantation cyclophosphamide. The repertoire was sequenced with immunoSEQ multiplex PCR; TCRdb's copy has only in-frame clones and lacks some. The sample gives 7,000 to 9,500 clones, none seen only once, and the top ten clones hold roughly 3.4%. The specimen was PBMCs, collected about 350 days after allogeneic stem cell transplant with posttransplant cyclophosphamide. These receptor sequences come from a male patient aged 50 to 59 who received an allogeneic stem cell transplant from a related donor and was CMV-positive. Some T cells here may be from the graft donor. Each CDR3 is given with its conserved first and last residue. Each record gives: D gene, J gene, V gene, clone size, CDR3 DNA, CDR3 protein. A D gene is named only where the DNA matches it firmly. Size is omitted from some rows. Given values are once, few, many or a class for expanded clones.

TRBD2	TRBJ2-1	TRBV4-2	many	TGTGCCAGCAGCCAGGCTAGCGGGAGGGCCTACAATGAGCAGTTCTTC	CASSQASGRAYNEQFF
.	TRBJ2-5	TRBV5-1	medium-sized	TGCGCCAGCAGCTTGGAGGGGGGGCTGGGTCAAGAGACCCAGTACTTC	CASSLEGGLGQETQYF
.	TRBJ2-2	TRBV4-2	many	TGTGCCAGCAGCCACACAGCCGGGGAGCTGTTTTTT	CASSHTAGELFF
TRBD1	TRBJ1-1	TRBV7-8	many	TGTGCCAGCAGCTTAGGAGAGCGGGACAGGGGCGATTTGAACACTGAAGCTTTCTTT	CASSLGERDRGDLNTEAFF
TRBD2	TRBJ2-7	TRBV4-1	many	TGCGCCAGCAGCGATCGAATCGGGGGGATATACGAGCAGTACTTC	CASSDRIGGIYEQYF
TRBD2	TRBJ2-5	TRBV9	few	TGTGCCAGCAGCGTAGGCCGGTCTAGCGGGGGGCGGGAGACCCAGTACTTC	CASSVGRSSGGRETQYF
.	TRBJ2-2	TRBV30	many	TGTGCCTGGACTTCTCAGGCGAACACCGGGGAGCTGTTTTTT	CAWTSQANTGELFF
TRBD2	TRBJ2-3	TRBV29-1	few	TGCAGCGCTCCCGGGAGGTACACAGATACGCAGTATTTT	CSAPGRYTDTQYF
.	TRBJ1-6	TRBV6-6	many	TGTGCCAGCAGCGGGGACACTTCACCCCTCCACTTT	CASSGDTSPLHF
.	TRBJ2-5	TRBV12-5	many	TGTGCTAGTGGCAGGGGCTCTCCGTACCAAGAGACCCAGTACTTC	CASGRGSPYQETQYF
TRBD1	TRBJ1-2	TRBV29-1	many	TGCAGCGTTCGGGAAAACCGGCTGGACAGGAATGGTGGCTACACCTTC	CSVRENRLDRNGGYTF
.	TRBJ1-1	TRBV7-9	many	TGTGCCAGCAGCCCCCCCTCAGTGGGCACTTTGAACACTGAAGCTTTCTTT	CASSPPSVGTLNTEAFF
.	TRBJ1-1	TRBV18	many	TGTGCCAGCTCACCAACAGGGAACACTGAAGCTTTCTTT	CASSPTGNTEAFF
.	TRBJ1-5	TRBV2	many	TGTGCCAGCAGTGTTCGACTGGGAGAGCCCCAGCATTTT	CASSVRLGEPQHF
.	TRBJ2-5	TRBV4-1	many	TGCGCCAGCAGCCAGGGCCTCCTCGGAAAGACCCAGTACTTC	CASSQGLLGKTQYF
.	TRBJ2-1	TRBV18	many	TGTGCCAGCTCACCAGTAATAGGGGTCGATGAGCAGTTCTTC	CASSPVIGVDEQFF
TRBD1	TRBJ1-4	TRBV18	many	TGTGCCAGCTCACGCACAGGGGTGGATGAAAAACTGTTTTTT	CASSRTGVDEKLFF
TRBD1	TRBJ2-1	TRBV5-6	many	TGTGCCAGCAGCGTATCCTCAGGGGGCACCGCATTCAATGAGCAGTTCTTC	CASSVSSGGTAFNEQFF
.	TRBJ1-2	TRBV10-3	many	TGTGCCATCAGTGATAGAACACAACAGGCTAACTATGGCTACACCTTC	CAISDRTQQANYGYTF
.	TRBJ2-5	TRBV5-8	many	TGTGCCAGCAGCTTTTTGATGACAGCGCAAGAGACCCAGTACTTC	CASSFLMTAQETQYF
TRBD2	TRBJ2-7	TRBV6-1	medium-sized	TGTGCCAGCAGTCCGACTAGCGGGGGCCAAGAGCAGTACTTC	CASSPTSGGQEQYF
TRBD2	TRBJ2-7	TRBV11-3	many	TGTGCCAGCAGCCCCAAGTGGGGGGGATCCTACGAGCAGTACTTC	CASSPKWGGSYEQYF
TRBD1	TRBJ2-1	TRBV10-3	many	TGTGCCATCAGTCCCCGGGACAGTAAGAATGAGCAGTTCTTC	CAISPRDSKNEQFF
TRBD1	TRBJ2-3	TRBV6-1	many	TGTGCCAGCATGAGGGGGCAAGATACGCAGTATTTT	CASMRGQDTQYF
.	TRBJ2-7	TRBV5-1	many	TGCGCCAGCAGCTTGTCTTCGGTCGTGGTGAGGAAGCAGTACTTC	CASSLSSVVVRKQYF
.	TRBJ1-1	TRBV5-1	many	TGCGCCAGCAGCTTGGCCGAGGGGGGAGGGGGAAAAGCTTTCTTT	CASSLAEGGGGKAFF
.	TRBJ2-7	TRBV7-8	many	TGTGCCAGCAGCCCGTCGACGGGTCCCTACGAGCAGTACTTC	CASSPSTGPYEQYF
TRBD1	TRBJ1-2	TRBV2	many	TGTGCCAGCAACAGACAGGGAAACTATGGCTACACCTTC	CASNRQGNYGYTF
.	TRBJ2-3	TRBV4-1	.	TGCGCCAGCAGCCAAGATCACTCCACTGTGGGGCTCACGAATACGCAGTATTTT	CASSQDHSTVGLTNTQYF
TRBD1	TRBJ2-7	TRBV4-1	many	TGCGCCAGCAGCGCAGGATCCGGGACAGGGGACTACGAGCAGTACTTC	CASSAGSGTGDYEQYF
.	TRBJ1-2	TRBV5-8	many	TGTGCCAGCAGCTTTGACAGGCAATATGGCTACACCTTC	CASSFDRQYGYTF
TRBD2	TRBJ2-7	TRBV13	many	TGTGCCAGCAGCCGGACTAGCGGGGGCCACGAGCAGTACTTC	CASSRTSGGHEQYF
TRBD1	TRBJ1-1	TRBV5-5	many	TGTGCCAGCAGAGGACAGGGGGCCACTGAAGCTTTCTTT	CASRGQGATEAFF
TRBD1	TRBJ2-7	TRBV19	many	TGTGCCAGTAGCCAGCCCCGGGGACAGGGGAGGTACGAGCAGTACTTC	CASSQPRGQGRYEQYF